This T cell receptor (beta chain) came from a study of tumor-infiltrating lymphocytes in primary liver carcinoma. This CDR3 has 15 residues. Trimming shortened V by 4 bases and J by 10 bases, and 18 bases separated the two germline ends. CDR1 is SGHRS, CDR2 YFSETQ, per germline. Unsorted whole blood served as the source of blood RNA, and germline DNA was extracted as well. Production of TCR beta cDNA used 500 ng total RNA together with a constant-region primer. Three nested multiplex PCR rounds, a slightly modified ARM-PCR, produced the libraries for TCR beta. The first two PCR rounds, roughly 9 cycles each, used TRBV1-TRBV30 forward primers and a C-beta reverse primer. MiXCR was run by TCRdb on the multiplex PCR reads, yielding one entry per CDR3 protein. Among around 330,000 distinct CDR3 sequences listed, about 50% were seen once.

This sequence originates from a woman aged 25-40 years with primary liver carcinoma and hepatitis B virus infection. The specimen was peripheral blood. The V gene is TRBV5-1, the J gene TRBJ1-6; no clear D. CDR3 protein: CASSPLPAVDSPLHF. Written as DNA, the CDR3 is TGCGCCAGCAGCCCCCTGCCCGCGGTGGACTCACCCCTCCACTTT.